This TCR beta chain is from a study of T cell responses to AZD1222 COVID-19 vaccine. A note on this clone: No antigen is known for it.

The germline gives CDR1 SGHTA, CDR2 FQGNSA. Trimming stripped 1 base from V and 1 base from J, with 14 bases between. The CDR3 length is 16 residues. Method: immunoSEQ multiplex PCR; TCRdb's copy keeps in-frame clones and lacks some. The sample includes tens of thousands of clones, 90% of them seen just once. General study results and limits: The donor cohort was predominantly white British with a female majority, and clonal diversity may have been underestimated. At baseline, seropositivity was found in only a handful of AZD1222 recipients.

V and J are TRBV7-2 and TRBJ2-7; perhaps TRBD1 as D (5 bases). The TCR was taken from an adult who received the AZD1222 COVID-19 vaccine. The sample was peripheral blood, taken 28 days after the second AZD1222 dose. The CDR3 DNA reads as TGTGCCAGCAGCTTAGTTTTTACAGGCCTATCCTACGAGCAGTACTTC. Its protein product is CASSLVFTGLSYEQYF. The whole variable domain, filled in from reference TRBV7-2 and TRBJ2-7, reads GAGVSQSPSNKVTEKGKDVELRCDPISGHTALYWYRQSLGQGLEFLIYFQGNSAPDKSGLPSDRFSAERTGGSVSTLTIQRTQQEDSAVYLCASSLVFTGLSYEQYFGPGTRLTVT.